This T cell receptor beta chain was profiled in a study of T cell responses to AZD1222 COVID-19 vaccine. Study information: Pooling was applied to second doses at about 4 or about 12 weeks.

Only in-frame clones appear in the TCRdb table, and some are missing; sequencing was by immunoSEQ multiplex PCR. The sample has over 150,000 clones; roughly 90% are singletons. Germline assignment: CDR1 LGHDT and CDR2 YNNKEL (reference sequence). Trimming removed 1 base at V and 4 bases at J, with 10 bases between. This CDR3 region has 14 residues. Study results and limitations: The donor group comprised mostly white British people and more females; the analysis possibly underestimated clonal diversity.

About this clone: Antigen: not known.

The chain is built from TRBV3-1 (or the pseudogene TRBV3-2) and TRBJ1-1; maybe TRBD1 (5 bases). This TCR derives from an adult in good health. The specimen comprised peripheral blood, sampled on day 0 of AZD1222 vaccination. In DNA form, the CDR3 reads TGTGCCAGCAGCCAAGTGGGGGGATCCACTGAAGCTTTCTTT. This encodes CASSQVGGSTEAFF.